This passage covers 9 T cell receptor beta chains from one sample sequenced in a study of CD8 T cells in ankylosing spondylitis. One entry per CDR3 protein results from TCRdb running MiXCR on the 5' RACE reads. The sample contains about 320,000 distinct CDR3 sequences, roughly 11% of which appear only once. Sequencing used blood, either unsorted or a sorted T cell fraction (not recorded which). The receptors shown here come from a female donor with ankylosing spondylitis or in good health (not recorded which).

This clonotype was seen ten or more times. The chain joins TRBV5-1 to TRBJ2-7; 7 bases agree with TRBD1. CDR1 is SGHRS and CDR2 is YFSETQ in the germline V gene. Losses at the gene ends were 4 bases for V and 2 bases for J; bases not matched to a gene: 3. This CDR3 has 13 residues. Written as DNA, the CDR3 is TGCGCCAGCAGCGTGGGACAGACCTACGAGCAGTACTTC. Protein: CASSVGQTYEQYF.

J is TRBJ1-1 and V is TRBV5-1, with D maybe TRBD1 (5 bases). The germline V gene encodes CDR1 SGHRS and CDR2 YFSETQ. With 7 bases removed from V and 5 bases from J, the gap between germline ends came to 18 bases. The CDR3 has 14 residues. The CDR3 coding sequence is TGCGCCAGCCATAAACCGGGGCTGAGGACTGAAGCTTTCTTT. The encoded protein is CASHKPGLRTEAFF.

The table lists this clonotype with many counts. CDR3 residues: CAISDSQGSTDTQYF. In DNA, the CDR3 is TGTGCCATCAGTGACTCTCAGGGGTCCACAGATACGCAGTATTTT. The rearrangement uses TRBV10-3 and TRBJ2-3; tentative D call: TRBD1 (6 bases). V lost 3 bases and J lost 2, with 12 bases in between. The germline gives CDR1 ENHRY, CDR2 SYGVKD. CDR3 length: 15 residues.

The sample holds many counts of this clonotype. The chain uses TRBV27 and TRBJ2-1; D may be TRBD2 (5 bases). Germline CDR1 MNHEY, CDR2 SMNVEV (reference sequence). The germline V and J ends were trimmed by 2 bases and 8 bases, with 13 bases remaining between them. The CDR3 has 14 residues. CDR3 in amino acids: CASSLSFLAYEQFF. CDR3 DNA: TGTGCCAGCAGTTTAAGCTTCCTAGCTTATGAGCAGTTCTTC.

About this clonotype itself: With a much larger clone just one base away, this may be a read error. This rearrangement joins TRBV25-1 to TRBJ2-5; maybe TRBD1 (5 bases). Germline-derived CDR1 and CDR2 are MGHDK and SYGVNS. This CDR3 has 15 residues. The CDR3 DNA sequence: TGTGTCAGCAGTGAATATATGGACAAAGAAGAGACCCAGTACTTC. It encodes CVSSEYMDKEETQYF.

Only a few counts were recorded for this clonotype. The chain couples TRBV28 to TRBJ1-1, with D possibly TRBD1 on 5 matching bases. Germline assignment: CDR1 MDHEN and CDR2 SYDVKM. Trimming removed 8 bases from V and 5 bases from J, with 21 bases in between. The CDR3 has 15 amino acids. The CDR3, as DNA: TGTGCCAGCTCTGAGGAGACAGCGGGGAGGACTGAAGCTTTCTTT. It translates to CASSEETAGRTEAFF. The full variable domain, completed using reference TRBV28 and TRBJ1-1, is DVKVTQSSRYLVKRTGEKVFLECVQDMDHENMFWYRQDPGLGLRLIYFSYDVKMKEKGDIPEGYSVSREKKERFSLILESASTNQTSMYLCASSEETAGRTEAFFGQGTRLTVV.

This clonotype was picked up a small number of times. The chain has TRBV12-3 or TRBV12-4 and TRBJ2-2; D not resolved. V was shortened by 6 bases and J by 5 bases, with 10 bases between the two germline ends. CDR3 length equals 13 residues. CDR3: CASSPTITGELFF. In DNA, the CDR3 is TGTGCCAGCAGCCCAACAATAACCGGGGAGCTGTTTTTT.

The chain links TRBV27 to TRBJ2-1; 15 nucleotides agree with TRBD2. The V and J ends lost 5 bases and 9 bases, in that order; junction bases with no gene match: 8. The CDR3 length is 16 residues. Looked up from germline, CDR1 is MNHEY and CDR2 is SMNVEV (reference sequence). The CDR3 bases are TGTGCCAGCAGTCTCCGGACTAGCGGGAGGGGGGGTGAGCAGTTCTTC. As protein: CASSLRTSGRGGEQFF.

This clonotype was detected a few times. This chain links TRBV20-1 with TRBJ2-1; a possible D gene is TRBD2 (7 bases). The CDR3 spans 13 residues. V was cut by 8 bases and J by 7 bases, with 18 bases left in between. Germline-derived CDR1 and CDR2 are DFQATT and SNEGSKA (reference sequence). CDR3 loop: CSNGRRGGNEQFF. The CDR3 nucleotides read TGCAGTAACGGGAGAAGGGGGGGTAATGAGCAGTTCTTC.